These T cell receptor beta chains were read from a single sample in a study of human T cells and chemical hapten exposure. TCRdb re-called the RACE reads through MiXCR, storing one row per CDR3 protein. This table has around 250,000 distinct CDR3 sequences, 7% to 10% appearing once. Sequencing used whole blood, obtained in connection with sensitization to the hapten diphenylcyclopropenone (DPC). The receptors shown here come from a woman between 40 and 55 years old with alopecia areata. Some clones in this sample may be carry-over from other donors' samples. Each CDR3 is given with its conserved first and last residue. D genes are given only for firm matches. Part of the rows lack a size; the others show once, few, many or a class for expanded clones.

>.|TRBD2|TRBV12-3/TRBV12-4|TRBJ2-1|15
TGTGCCAGCGGGGGACTAGCGGGGGTACGGTTTGAGCAGTTCTTC
CASGGLAGVRFEQFF
>few|TRBD1|TRBV4-3|TRBJ2-2|16
TGCGCCAGCAGCCAAGCAACAGGGGCCGGCACCGGGGAGCTGTTTTTT
CASSQATGAGTGELFF
>.|TRBD2|TRBV12-3/TRBV12-4|TRBJ2-3|16
TGTGCCAGCAGTTTGAGGCCTAGCGGATTCACAGATACGCAGTATTTT
CASSLRPSGFTDTQYF
>many|.|TRBV15|TRBJ2-3|15
TGTGCCACCAGCAGAGATTCGGGTCGGGGAAGTACGCAGTATTTT
CATSRDSGRGSTQYF
>few|TRBD2|TRBV28|TRBJ2-3|16
TGTGCCAGCAGTCCCCAGGGAGCGGGAGCACCAGATACGCAGTATTTT
CASSPQGAGAPDTQYF
>few|.|TRBV2|TRBJ1-2|14
TGTGCCAGCAGCCCGGGACCCAACCACTATGGCTACACCTTC
CASSPGPNHYGYTF
>.|.|TRBV9|TRBJ2-1|17
TGTGCCAGCAGCGTAACTGGTGAGGCAAGCTCCTACAATGAGCAGTTCTTC
CASSVTGEASSYNEQFF
>.|.|TRBV29-1|TRBJ2-7|14
TGCAGCGTTTTTCGTTTTGATGAGGAGGGTAAGCAGTACTTC
CSVFRFDEEGKQYF
>few|.|TRBV3-1|TRBJ1-3|13
TGTGCCAGCAGCCAAGGTGGGGAAAACACCATATATTTT
CASSQGGENTIYF
>.|.|TRBV20-1|TRBJ1-1|14
TGCAGTGCTAGAAAGGGGTCAACGAACACTGAAGCTTTCTTT
CSARKGSTNTEAFF
>many|TRBD1|TRBV7-2|TRBJ1-1|13
TGTGCCAGCAGCTTGGACAGGGACACTGAAGCTTTCTTT
CASSLDRDTEAFF
>.|.|TRBV7-3|TRBJ2-2|16
TGTGCCAGCAGCTTAGGCCCTTTGGGGACCACCGGGGAGCTGTTTTTT
CASSLGPLGTTGELFF
>.|.|TRBV5-1|TRBJ2-7|16
TGCGCCAGCAGCTTGGGTTGGGGGGCGCGCCCCTACGAGCAGTACTTC
CASSLGWGARPYEQYF
>.|TRBD1|TRBV6-5|TRBJ1-1|16
TGTGCCAGCAGGAAGGGGACAGGGGGCGGAAGCACTGAAGCTTTCTTT
CASRKGTGGGSTEAFF